This TCR beta chain was obtained from a study of blood T cell repertoires in COVID-19. Study overall: Sites in the United States, Italy and Spain provided acute and convalescent COVID-19 samples.

V was shortened by 2 bases and J by 3 bases, with 11 bases between the two germline ends. Germline V CDR1 and CDR2: SEHNR, FQNEAQ (reference sequence). The CDR3 totals 15 residues. Two negative PCRs, clearance, or symptom resolution characterized the recovered Cohort 3 donors. This clone has only a few counts. The repertoire was sequenced with immunoSEQ multiplex PCR; TCRdb's copy has only in-frame clones and lacks some. The sample shows fewer than 350,000 clones, approximately 85% of them seen only once. The sample consisted of PBMCs or T cells enriched from blood (not recorded which). This rearrangement joins TRBV7-9 to TRBJ2-1; D unresolved. The TCR originated in a woman in her 30s who had recovered from COVID-19. In nucleotides, the CDR3 is TGTGCCAGCAGCTTAAACCTCGTGAGCTACAATGAGCAGTTCTTC. Translating gives CASSLNLVSYNEQFF. Full variable domain (remainder filled in from reference TRBV7-9 and TRBJ2-1): DTGVSQNPRHKITKRGQNVTFRCDPISEHNRLYWYRQTLGQGPEFLTYFQNEAQLEKSRLLSDRFSAERPKGSFSTLEIQRTEQGDSAMYLCASSLNLVSYNEQFFGPGTRLTVL.